This entry concerns a single T cell receptor (beta chain). The quantity of DNA used in unsorted PBMC replicate PCRs was approximately 270 ng, corresponding to around 32,000 T cell genomes. Scientists sequenced DNA from unsorted PBMC on ten immunoSEQ deep assay plates. Per the original methods: Without quality scores, immunoSEQ junctional reads could not be filtered like full-length reads. TCRdb's copy holds only in-frame clones and misses some; the assay was immunoSEQ multiplex PCR. V and J calls and clone size are given by that table; D and trimming were obtained from the DNA. The table records around 510,000 clones, around three quarters of them present only once. The data belong to a study of shared clonotypes between healthy human individuals. Study-level background: Serving as donors were a couple of women and a few men, whose ages spanned 18 to 49.

The CDR3 runs to 15 residues. V gave up 0 bases and J gave up 8 bases, with 14 bases separating them. Germline V CDR1 and CDR2: LGHNA, YSLEER. This TCR derives from a woman between 35 and 50 years old in good health. Some clones in this sample may be carry-over from other donors' samples. The V and J genes are TRBV4-3 and TRBJ2-1; D ambiguous. The sample was PBMCs. CDR3 in amino acids: CASSQEMGISHEQFF. CDR3 nucleotides: TGCGCCAGCAGCCAAGAGATGGGGATTTCCCATGAGCAGTTCTTC.